A selection of T cell receptor beta chains follows, all from one sample in a study of T cells after yellow fever vaccination. Each CDR3 protein gets one entry after TCRdb re-called the 5' RACE reads with MiXCR. There are 250,000 or so distinct CDR3 sequences in the sample; around 3.5% occur only once, and 15% to 20% lies in the top ten. Specimen: PBMCs, collected 15 days after the yellow fever booster vaccination. These receptors originate from a man aged 18 to 29 who received the YFV17D yellow fever vaccine. Both conserved end residues are part of each CDR3. D genes are given only for firm matches. A row's size may be missing; if present it is once, few, many or a size class.

D gene,J gene,V gene,clone size,CDR3 DNA,CDR3 protein
.,TRBJ2-2,TRBV5-1,many,TGCGCCAGCAGCTTGGCCGGCTGGGGCGGCACCGGGGAGCTGTTTTTT,CASSLAGWGGTGELFF
TRBD1,TRBJ2-5,TRBV5-1,many,TGCGCCAGCAGCTTGGCTACCGGGACAGGGGTGCAAGAGACCCAGTACTTC,CASSLATGTGVQETQYF
TRBD1,TRBJ1-2,TRBV7-8,few,TGTGCCAGCAGCGCAGGGGGCGAGGGCTACACCTTC,CASSAGGEGYTF
.,TRBJ1-5,TRBV3-1,many,TGTGCCAGCAGCCCGCAGGGTTTTCAGCCCCAGCATTTT,CASSPQGFQPQHF
.,TRBJ2-5,TRBV9,many,TGTGCCAGCAGCGTAGGGCCAAACACTGAAAAAGAGACCCAGTACTTC,CASSVGPNTEKETQYF
.,TRBJ2-5,TRBV7-7,many,TGTGCTAGCAGCTGGGGAAGGGGTGGACAAGAGACCCAGTACTTC,CASSWGRGGQETQYF
.,TRBJ2-3,TRBV9,many,TGTGCCAGCAGCGTAGTCGAGCCCGGGGATACGCAGTATTTT,CASSVVEPGDTQYF
.,TRBJ2-1,TRBV28,many,TGTGCCGTCAGGGGGGTGGGATACAATGAGCAGTTCTTC,CAVRGVGYNEQFF
.,TRBJ1-3,TRBV4-1,many,TGCGCCAGCAGCCAGCTACCCGGAAACACCATATATTTT,CASSQLPGNTIYF
TRBD2,TRBJ2-7,TRBV30,few,TGTGCCTGGGGGACTAGCGGGGCCTACGAGCAGTACTTC,CAWGTSGAYEQYF
.,TRBJ1-5,TRBV20-1,many,TGCAGTGCTCCGGGATCCCAGCATTTT,CSAPGSQHF
TRBD1,TRBJ1-2,TRBV20-1,many,TGCAGTGCTAGAGAGACAGGGGTCTATGGCTACACCTTC,CSARETGVYGYTF
.,TRBJ2-1,TRBV10-3,many,TGTGCCATCAGTGAGTCGACACAGGGCGCCTACAATGAGCAGTTCTTC,CAISESTQGAYNEQFF
TRBD2,TRBJ2-2,TRBV12-3/TRBV12-4,many,TGCCTAACTAGCGGGGGTAACACCGGGGAGCTGTTTTTT,CLTSGGNTGELFF
.,TRBJ2-5,TRBV20-1,many,TGCAGTGCTAGAAGGCCAGCCCAAGAGACCCAGTACTTC,CSARRPAQETQYF
.,TRBJ2-3,TRBV7-9,many,TGTGCCAGCAGCTTTACCACAGCTGTAGATACGCAGTATTTT,CASSFTTAVDTQYF
.,TRBJ1-1,TRBV18,many,TGTGCCAGCTCACCAGGGGCGTCTGAAGCTTTCTTT,CASSPGASEAFF
TRBD2,TRBJ2-5,TRBV2,many,TGTGCCAGCAGTTTCGGCAGCGGGGGCGGAGAGACCCAGTACTTC,CASSFGSGGGETQYF
TRBD2,TRBJ2-1,TRBV4-1,many,TGCGCCAGCAGCCAAGATCCGGGGAGGGTAGCGGGGGACCGACCCTACAATGAGCAGTTCTTC,CASSQDPGRVAGDRPYNEQFF
.,TRBJ1-5,TRBV6-1,many,TGTGCCAGCAGTCTAGACAGGTTAAACAATCAGCCCCAGCATTTT,CASSLDRLNNQPQHF
TRBD1,TRBJ2-6,TRBV7-9,many,TGTGCCAGCAGCATACAGGGGGTCCCACTCTCTGGGGCCAACGTCCTGACTTTC,CASSIQGVPLSGANVLTF
.,TRBJ2-3,TRBV5-1,many,TGCGCCAGCAGCTTACCGGAGGGGAATACGCAGTATTTT,CASSLPEGNTQYF
.,TRBJ1-4,TRBV2,many,TGTGCCAGCAAAGAGTCGGGGGTGTTTCATGAAAAACTGTTTTTT,CASKESGVFHEKLFF
.,TRBJ2-2,TRBV5-5,many,TGTGCCAGCAGCTTTCCCGTGGCGGGGCCGAACACCGGGGAGCTGTTTTTT,CASSFPVAGPNTGELFF
.,TRBJ1-1,TRBV6-5,medium-sized,TGTGCCAGCAGTTACTACCCCGGTCGGGGCACTGAAGCTTTCTTT,CASSYYPGRGTEAFF
TRBD1,TRBJ1-1,TRBV6-5,many,TGTGCCAGCAGAGGAGGGGGCGAAGCGACTGAAGCTTTCTTT,CASRGGGEATEAFF
.,TRBJ2-2,TRBV7-9,many,TGTGCCAGCAGCCCCGCTAAACGCGGGGCGACCACCGGGGAGCTGTTTTTT,CASSPAKRGATTGELFF
TRBD2,TRBJ2-3,TRBV10-3,many,TGTGCCATCAGTGAGGCCGAGGCGGGGGGCTCAGATACGCAGTATTTT,CAISEAEAGGSDTQYF
.,TRBJ2-5,TRBV19,few,TGTGCCAGTAGTACTCGGACTATTACGGAGACCCAGTACTTC,CASSTRTITETQYF
.,TRBJ1-1,TRBV10-2,many,TGCGCCAGCAGTGACTCTGGGTTGGCTGAAGCTTTCTTT,CASSDSGLAEAFF
TRBD1,TRBJ2-6,TRBV2,many,TGTGCCAGACAGGGGGGCGGGGCCAACGTCCTGACTTTC,CARQGGGANVLTF
.,TRBJ2-1,TRBV4-3,many,TGCGCCAGCAGCCCCGTACCTTGGGGGGGCCCGTCGGGTTACAATGAGCAGTTCTTC,CASSPVPWGGPSGYNEQFF
.,TRBJ1-1,TRBV4-3,many,TGCGCCAGCAGCCAAGAGGGAGTTACTGAAGCTTTCTTT,CASSQEGVTEAFF
.,TRBJ2-1,TRBV24-1,many,TGTGCCACCAGTGGTCCCACGGGGGGCCCTCGGGGGAATGAGCAGTTCTTC,CATSGPTGGPRGNEQFF
.,TRBJ2-7,TRBV7-9,many,TGTGCCAGCAGCTCCAGACTAGGAAAGGGCTACGAGCAGTACTTC,CASSSRLGKGYEQYF
TRBD1,TRBJ1-1,TRBV7-9,many,TGTGCCAGCAGACGTAAGGACAGGCTGAACACTGAAGCTTTCTTT,CASRRKDRLNTEAFF
.,TRBJ2-5,TRBV7-9,many,TGTGCCAGCAGCCTACGACCCTTTATTGACGGAGACCAAGAGACCCAGTACTTC,CASSLRPFIDGDQETQYF
TRBD1,TRBJ1-2,TRBV20-1,many,TGCAGTGCTCGACCGGGACAGGGGGTAGTCGGCGGCTACACCTTC,CSARPGQGVVGGYTF
.,TRBJ2-4,TRBV28,many,TGTGCCAGCAGTTTCCCCCCATCGTCGGCCGGGACATTAGCCAAAAACATTCAGTACTTC,CASSFPPSSAGTLAKNIQYF
TRBD1,TRBJ2-7,TRBV6-6,many,TGTGCCAGCAGTGGGACAGGGCTTAAAGAGCAGTACTTC,CASSGTGLKEQYF
TRBD2,TRBJ2-3,TRBV20-1,many,TGCATTATGAGCGGGGGGGCGGGAGATACGCAGTATTTT,CIMSGGAGDTQYF
.,TRBJ2-4,TRBV4-3,many,TGCGCCAGCAGCCAAGGGGCCCTAGCCAAAAACATTCAGTACTTC,CASSQGALAKNIQYF
.,TRBJ2-3,TRBV12-3/TRBV12-4,many,TGTGCCAGCAGTCAGGGGGCCCGGGGGGGCCGGACAGATACGCAGTATTTT,CASSQGARGGRTDTQYF
.,TRBJ2-2,TRBV7-2,few,TGTGCCAGCAGCTTGGTGGGTTTGGACACCGGGGAGCTGTTTTTT,CASSLVGLDTGELFF
.,TRBJ1-2,TRBV29-1,many,TGCAGCGTGCTAGGGACGCAGGGCTACACCTTC,CSVLGTQGYTF
.,TRBJ1-1,TRBV27,few,TGTGCCAGCAGTCCTCCCCGGCGAGCGGGGTATGACACTGAAGCTTTCTTT,CASSPPRRAGYDTEAFF
.,TRBJ2-6,TRBV10-3,many,TGTGCCATCAGTGGATACGGGACAACCTCTGGGGCCAACGTCCTGACTTTC,CAISGYGTTSGANVLTF
.,TRBJ2-5,TRBV6-1,many,TGTGCCAGCACCACGTGGGGAGAGACCCAGTACTTC,CASTTWGETQYF
.,TRBJ2-3,TRBV12-3/TRBV12-4,many,TGTGCCAGCAGTCGGGGGCTATCCACAGATACGCAGTATTTT,CASSRGLSTDTQYF
TRBD1,TRBJ2-3,TRBV7-9,many,TGTGCCAGCAGCTTACCGACAGGGGGCCCAGATACGCAGTATTTT,CASSLPTGGPDTQYF
TRBD1,TRBJ1-1,TRBV5-1,many,TGCGCCAGCAGCCCAATGGGACAGGGAAACACTGAAGCTTTCTTT,CASSPMGQGNTEAFF
TRBD1,TRBJ1-6,TRBV6-5,many,TGTGCCAGCAGTCCCAGCAGGGGGCTTTCACCCCTCCACTTT,CASSPSRGLSPLHF
.,TRBJ1-5,TRBV4-1,many,TGCGCCAGCAGCTTTCGGGTTTCGAGGGGCAATCAGCCCCAGCATTTT,CASSFRVSRGNQPQHF
.,TRBJ1-1,TRBV11-2,many,TGTGCCAGCAGCCCCGGGGGTAGGGGCGCAGAATTCCCTGAAGCTTTCTTT,CASSPGGRGAEFPEAFF
.,TRBJ2-1,TRBV20-1,many,TGCAGTGCTAGCGGGCGGTCGAGTGAGCAGTTCTTC,CSASGRSSEQFF
.,TRBJ2-1,TRBV20-1,many,TGCAGTGCTAGAGATCGCCGCTCGGAGGCTACATACGACAATGAGCAGTTCTTC,CSARDRRSEATYDNEQFF
.,TRBJ2-2,TRBV4-2,.,TGTGCCAGCAGCCAAGATCGAGGGGGGAACACCGGGGATCTGTTTTTT,CASSQDRGGNTGDLFF
TRBD2,TRBJ2-5,TRBV7-2,many,TGTGCCAGCAGCTTTCGGCTAGCGGACCAAGAGACCCAGTACTTC,CASSFRLADQETQYF
.,TRBJ1-6,TRBV6-5,many,TGTGCCAGCAGTTTTTCAGGATCCCCCCTCCACTTT,CASSFSGSPLHF
TRBD2,TRBJ2-5,TRBV5-4,many,TGTGCCAGCAGCCTAACGGGGGGGCGGTGGTTGGAGACCCAGTACTTC,CASSLTGGRWLETQYF